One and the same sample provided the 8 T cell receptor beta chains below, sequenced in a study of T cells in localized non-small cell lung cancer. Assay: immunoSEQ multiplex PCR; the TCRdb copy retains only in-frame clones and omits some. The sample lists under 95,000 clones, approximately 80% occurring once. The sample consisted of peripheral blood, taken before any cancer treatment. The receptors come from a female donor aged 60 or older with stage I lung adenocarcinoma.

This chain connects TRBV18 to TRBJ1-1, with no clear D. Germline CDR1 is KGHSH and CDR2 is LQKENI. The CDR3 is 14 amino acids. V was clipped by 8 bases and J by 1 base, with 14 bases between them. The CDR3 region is CASQPGRQNTEAFF. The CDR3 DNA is TGTGCCAGCCAGCCTGGAAGGCAGAACACTGAAGCTTTCTTT.

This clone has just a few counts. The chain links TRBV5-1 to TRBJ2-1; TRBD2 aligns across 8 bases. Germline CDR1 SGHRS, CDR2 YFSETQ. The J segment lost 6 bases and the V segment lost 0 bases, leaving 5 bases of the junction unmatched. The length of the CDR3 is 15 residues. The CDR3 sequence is CASSLELAALNEQFF. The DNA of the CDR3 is TGCGCCAGCAGCTTGGAACTAGCGGCCCTCAATGAGCAGTTCTTC.

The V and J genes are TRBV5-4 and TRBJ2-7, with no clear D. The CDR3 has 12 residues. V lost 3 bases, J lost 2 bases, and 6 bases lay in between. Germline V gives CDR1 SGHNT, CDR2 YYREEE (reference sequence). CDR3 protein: CASSSETYEQYF. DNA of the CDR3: TGTGCCAGCAGCTCGGAGACCTACGAGCAGTACTTC.

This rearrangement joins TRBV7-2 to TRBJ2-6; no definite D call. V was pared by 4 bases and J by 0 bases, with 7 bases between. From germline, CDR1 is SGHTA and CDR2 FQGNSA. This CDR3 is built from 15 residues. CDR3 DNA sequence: TGTGCCAGCAGCTCCCGGGCCTCTGGGGCCAACGTCCTGACTTTC. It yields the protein CASSSRASGANVLTF.

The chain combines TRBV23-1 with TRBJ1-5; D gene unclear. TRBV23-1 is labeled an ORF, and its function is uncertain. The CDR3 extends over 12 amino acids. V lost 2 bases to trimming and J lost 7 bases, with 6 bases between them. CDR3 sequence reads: CASSQNSQPQHF. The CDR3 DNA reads TGCGCCAGCAGTCAAAATAGCCAGCCCCAGCATTTT.

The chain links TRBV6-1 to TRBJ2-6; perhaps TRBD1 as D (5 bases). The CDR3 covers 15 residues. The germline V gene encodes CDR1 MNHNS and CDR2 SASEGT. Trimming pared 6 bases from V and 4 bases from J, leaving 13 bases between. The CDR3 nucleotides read TGTGCCAGCAGGGACACGGATGTGGGGGCCAACGTCCTGACTTTC. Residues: CASRDTDVGANVLTF.

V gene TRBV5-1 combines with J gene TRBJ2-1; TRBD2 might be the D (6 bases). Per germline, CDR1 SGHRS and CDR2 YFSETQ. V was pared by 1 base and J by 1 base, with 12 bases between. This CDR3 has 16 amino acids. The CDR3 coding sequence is TGCGCCAGCAGCTTGCGCTTCGGGGGATCCTACAATGAGCAGTTCTTC. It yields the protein CASSLRFGGSYNEQFF.

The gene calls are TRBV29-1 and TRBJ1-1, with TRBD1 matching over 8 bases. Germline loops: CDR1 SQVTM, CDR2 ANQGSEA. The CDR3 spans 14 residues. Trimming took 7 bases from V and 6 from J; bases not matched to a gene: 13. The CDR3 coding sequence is TGCAGCGCTCAGGGGGCGAATATAATTCCTGAAGCTTTCTTT. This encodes CSAQGANIIPEAFF.